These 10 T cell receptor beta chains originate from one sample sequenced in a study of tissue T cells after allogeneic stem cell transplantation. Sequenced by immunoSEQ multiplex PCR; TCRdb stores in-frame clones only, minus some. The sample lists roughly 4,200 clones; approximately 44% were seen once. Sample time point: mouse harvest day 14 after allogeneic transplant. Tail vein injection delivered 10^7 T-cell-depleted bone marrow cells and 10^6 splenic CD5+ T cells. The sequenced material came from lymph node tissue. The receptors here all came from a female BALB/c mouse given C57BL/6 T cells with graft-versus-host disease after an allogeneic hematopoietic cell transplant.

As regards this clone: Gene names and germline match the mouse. The DNA read from the CDR3 is TGTGCCAGCAGTCTGGGACAGGGGACCGAAAGATTATTT. Translation: CASSLGQGTERLF. The whole CDR3 reads CASSLGQGTERLFF. This chain connects TRBV26 to TRBJ1-4, with TRBD1 matching 9 bases. The read gets to within 1 residue of the CDR3 end, and the germline J gene fills in the rest. This CDR3 contains 14 residues. J was trimmed by 7 bases and V by 2 bases; bases with no gene match: 2. Germline V CDR1 and CDR2: KGHPV, FQNQEV (reference sequence). Drawing the rest from reference TRBV26 and TRBJ1-4, the complete variable domain is NSKVIQTPRYLVKGQGQKAKMRCIPEKGHPVVFWYQQNKNNEFKFLINFQNQEVLQQIDMTEKRFSAECPSNSPCSLEIQSSEAGDSALYLCASSLGQGTERLFFGHGTKLSVL.

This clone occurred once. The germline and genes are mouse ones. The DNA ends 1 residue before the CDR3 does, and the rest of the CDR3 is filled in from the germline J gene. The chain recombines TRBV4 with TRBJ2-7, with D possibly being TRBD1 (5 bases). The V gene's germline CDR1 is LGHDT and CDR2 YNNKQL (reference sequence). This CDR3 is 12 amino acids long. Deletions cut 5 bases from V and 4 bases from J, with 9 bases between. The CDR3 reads CASSLDRYEQYF. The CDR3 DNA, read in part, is TGTGCCAGCAGCCTCGACAGATATGAACAGTAC.

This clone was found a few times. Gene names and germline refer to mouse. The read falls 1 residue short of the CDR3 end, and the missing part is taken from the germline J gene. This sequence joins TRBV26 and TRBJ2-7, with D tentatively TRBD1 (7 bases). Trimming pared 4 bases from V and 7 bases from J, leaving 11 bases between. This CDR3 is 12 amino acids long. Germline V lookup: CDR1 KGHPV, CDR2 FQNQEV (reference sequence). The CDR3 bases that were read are TGTGCCAGCAGTCCCAGGGGGGAAGAACAGTAC. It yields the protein CASSPRGEEQY. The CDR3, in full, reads CASSPRGEEQYF.

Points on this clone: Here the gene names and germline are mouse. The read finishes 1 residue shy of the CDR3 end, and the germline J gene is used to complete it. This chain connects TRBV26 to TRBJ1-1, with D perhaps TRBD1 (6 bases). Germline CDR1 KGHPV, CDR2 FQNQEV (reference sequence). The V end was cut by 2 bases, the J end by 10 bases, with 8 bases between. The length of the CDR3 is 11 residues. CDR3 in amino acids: CASSLRGGVFF. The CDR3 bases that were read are TGTGCCAGCAGTCTGAGGGGGGGAGTCTTC.

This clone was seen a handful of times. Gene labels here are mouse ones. Here the CDR3 reads CASSLENYEQYF. The DNA read from the CDR3 is TGTGCAAGCAGCTTAGAGAACTATGAACAGTAC. The V gene is TRBV16, the J gene TRBJ2-7, with no clear D. The sequenced fragment ends 1 residue before the CDR3 boundary, so the rest is inferred from the germline J gene. CDR1 is SGHSA, CDR2 FRNQAP, per germline. The CDR3 sequence is 12 residues long. Deletions cut 0 bases from V and 3 bases from J, with 3 bases between.

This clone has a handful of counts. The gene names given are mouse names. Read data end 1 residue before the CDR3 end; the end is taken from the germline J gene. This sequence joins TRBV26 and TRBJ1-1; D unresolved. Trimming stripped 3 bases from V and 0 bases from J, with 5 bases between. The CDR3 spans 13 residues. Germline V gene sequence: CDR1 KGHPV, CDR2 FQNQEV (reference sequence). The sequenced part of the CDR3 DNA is TGTGCCAGCAGTCTTACAACAAACACAGAAGTCTTC. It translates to CASSLTTNTEVF. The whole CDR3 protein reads CASSLTTNTEVFF.

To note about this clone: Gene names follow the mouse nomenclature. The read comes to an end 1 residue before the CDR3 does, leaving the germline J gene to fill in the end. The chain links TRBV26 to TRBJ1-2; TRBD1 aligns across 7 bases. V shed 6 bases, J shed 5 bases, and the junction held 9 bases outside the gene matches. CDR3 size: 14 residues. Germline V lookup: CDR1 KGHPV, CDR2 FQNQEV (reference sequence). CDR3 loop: CASSLTGRGSDYTF. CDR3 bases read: TGTGCCAGCAGCCTGACAGGGAGGGGGTCCGACTACACC. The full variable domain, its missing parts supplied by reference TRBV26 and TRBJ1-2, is NSKVIQTPRYLVKGQGQKAKMRCIPEKGHPVVFWYQQNKNNEFKFLINFQNQEVLQQIDMTEKRFSAECPSNSPCSLEIQSSEAGDSALYLCASSLTGRGSDYTFGSGTRLLVI.

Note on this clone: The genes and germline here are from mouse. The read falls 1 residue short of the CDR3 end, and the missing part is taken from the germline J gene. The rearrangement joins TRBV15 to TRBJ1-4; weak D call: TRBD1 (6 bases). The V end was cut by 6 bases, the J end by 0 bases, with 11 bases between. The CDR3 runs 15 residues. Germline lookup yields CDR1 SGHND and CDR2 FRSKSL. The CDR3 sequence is CASRGQKFSNERLFF. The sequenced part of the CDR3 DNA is TGTGCCAGCAGGGGACAAAAATTTTCCAACGAAAGATTATTT. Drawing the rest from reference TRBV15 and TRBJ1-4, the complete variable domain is DAGVTQTPRHEVAEKGQTIILKCEPVSGHNDLFWYRQTKIQGLELLSYFRSKSLMEDGGAFKDRFKAEMLNSSFSTLKIQPTEPKDSAVYLCASRGQKFSNERLFFGHGTKLSVL.

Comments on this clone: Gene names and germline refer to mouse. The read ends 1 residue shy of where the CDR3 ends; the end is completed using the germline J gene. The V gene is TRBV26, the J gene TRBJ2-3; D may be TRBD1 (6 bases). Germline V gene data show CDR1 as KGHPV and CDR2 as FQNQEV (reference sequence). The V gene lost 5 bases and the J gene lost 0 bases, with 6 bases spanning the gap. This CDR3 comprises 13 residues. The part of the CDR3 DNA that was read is TGTGCCAGCAGTGGACAGAGTGCAGAAACGCTGTAT. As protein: CASSGQSAETLY. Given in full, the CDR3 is CASSGQSAETLYF.

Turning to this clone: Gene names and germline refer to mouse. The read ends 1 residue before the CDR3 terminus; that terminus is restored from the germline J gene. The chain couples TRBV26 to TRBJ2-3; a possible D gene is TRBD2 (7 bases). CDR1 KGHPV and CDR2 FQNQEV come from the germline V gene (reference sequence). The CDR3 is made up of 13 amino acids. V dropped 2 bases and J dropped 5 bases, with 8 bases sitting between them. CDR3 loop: CASSLGGLETLYF. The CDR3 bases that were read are TGTGCCAGCAGTCTGGGGGGGCTAGAAACGCTGTAT.